Below, 2 T cell receptor beta chains from the same sample are listed, as sequenced in a study of T-cell reconstitution after alpha-beta-depleted transplantation in children. Library preparation (for TCRbeta) was performed with unique molecular identifiers. A single record per CDR3 protein comes from TCRdb applying MiXCR to the PCR reads. The sample yields 190,000 or so distinct CDR3 sequences, about 6.4% seen once. The sample consisted of PBMCs from the stem cell graft donor, taken from the stem cell graft. These receptors were obtained from a human donor who donated a stem cell graft to a child with Wiskott-Aldrich syndrome.

This clonotype was seen at least ten times. This CDR3 reads CASSLSGVNEQFF. The CDR3 DNA is TGTGCCAGCAGTTTAAGTGGAGTCAATGAGCAGTTCTTC. The chain couples TRBV12-3 or TRBV12-4 to TRBJ2-1; D is unresolved. Trimming removed 2 bases at V and 6 bases at J, with 8 bases between. This CDR3 comprises 13 residues.

This clonotype was detected ten times or more. The V gene is TRBV20-1, the J gene TRBJ1-2; 9 bases agree with TRBD1. The CDR3 length is 13 residues. Germline loops: CDR1 DFQATT, CDR2 SNEGSKA (reference sequence). Unmatched junction bases numbered 10, after V lost 6 bases and J lost 8 bases. The CDR3 loop reads CSALRRDREGYTF. In DNA form, the CDR3 reads TGCAGTGCCCTAAGGAGGGACAGGGAAGGCTACACCTTC.